These 16 T cell receptor beta chains were all obtained from the same sample, sequenced in a study of CD8+CD57+ T cells in acquired aplastic anemia. Template material for TCR beta VDJ and CDR3 profiling consisted of genomic DNA. TCRdb re-called the reads through MiXCR, storing one row per CDR3 protein. The sample holds a few hundred thousand distinct CDR3 sequences, around 82% seen once. All patients picked for sequencing had shown, by flow cytometry, an expansion of CD8+CD57+ cells. The sequencing sample was made of sorted CD4+, CD8+, or CD8+CD57+ T cells (not recorded which) from PBMCs. The receptors here all came from a human donor with aplastic anemia.

The chain uses TRBV2 and TRBJ2-1; D is perhaps TRBD1 (7 bases). The length of the CDR3 is 15 residues. Germline CDR1 is SNHLY and CDR2 is FYNNEI. The ends were cut back, 1 base at V and 7 bases at J, with 14 bases in the middle. CDR3 region: CASSEGGGRGNEQFF. The CDR3 nucleotides are TGTGCCAGCAGTGAAGGAGGGGGCCGGGGGAATGAGCAGTTCTTC.

The rearrangement joins TRBV7-2 to TRBJ2-7; tentative D call: TRBD1 (6 bases). The CDR3 contains 18 residues. From germline, CDR1 is SGHTA and CDR2 FQGNSA. For the CDR3, the DNA is TGTGCCAGCAGCTCATACAGAAACAGGGCGGACAGCACAGACGAGCGGTACGTC. Amino acid sequence: CASSSYRNRADSTDERYV.

The rearrangement links TRBV11-3 to TRBJ1-2, with D hard to call. Trimming removed 3 bases at V and 5 bases at J, with 19 bases between. The CDR3 has 16 amino acids. Germline V gives CDR1 SGHNT, CDR2 YENEEA. In nucleotides, the CDR3 is TGTGCCAGCAGCTTGGCGGGGAGCTGGCTCGTATATGGCTACACCTTC. Residues: CASSLAGSWLVYGYTF.

The chain links TRBV27 to TRBJ2-1, with D possibly TRBD1 on 7 matching bases. Germline CDR1 is MNHEY and CDR2 is SMNVEV (reference sequence). The CDR3 consists of 16 residues. V was pared by 10 bases and J by 8 bases, with 27 bases between. The CDR3 DNA reads as TGTGCCAAACAGCAGGGGGGCGGAAACGGTCAGGATGAGCAGTTCTTC. Amino acids: CAKQQGGGNGQDEQFF.

J is TRBJ1-2 and V is TRBV5-6, with D perhaps TRBD1 (6 bases). V was cut by 0 bases and J by 10 bases, with 19 bases left in between. Germline CDR1 SGHDT, CDR2 YYEEEE. This CDR3 is 15 amino acids long. CDR3 loop: CASSLEGDPKDDYTF. The CDR3 nucleotides are TGTGCCAGCAGCTTGGAGGGGGACCCGAAGGATGACTACACCTTC.

This clonotype has more than one count but fewer than ten. V is TRBV10-3 and J is TRBJ2-7, with 7 bases that match TRBD2. Germline lookup yields CDR1 ENHRY and CDR2 SYGVKD. Trimming at V came to 2 bases and at J to 3 bases, leaving 7 bases not matched to a gene. The CDR3 covers 15 residues. CDR3 nucleotide sequence: TGTGCCATCAGTGAGACCGGGACTATGAGCTACGAGCAGTACTTC. It encodes CAISETGTMSYEQYF.

The CDR3 region has the DNA TGTGCCAGCAGCTTACAAAGAAGCCCCGATACGCAGGATCAGTTCTTC. This translates into CASSLQRSPDTQDQFF. The J gene is TRBJ2-1, the V gene TRBV7-8; no firm D call. This CDR3 has 16 residues. Trimming left V 2 bases short and J 13 bases short, with 24 bases between. Germline V lookup: CDR1 SGHVS, CDR2 FQNEAQ.

This clonotype showed up just a few times. Without the conserved terminal phenylalanine or tryptophan, this CDR3 likely stems from a read error. Because the CDR3's place on the DNA is in doubt, the DNA is left out and the CDR3 is given as listed by TCRdb. The V and J genes are TRBV7-8 and TRBJ1-2. The CDR3 is made up of 13 amino acids, end residues included. CDR1 and CDR2 (germline): SGHVS, FQNEAQ. The CDR3 loop is CASSLARGPDTPY.

As to this clonotype: The junction does not match germline at one end; this may be a read error. The chain combines TRBV7-8 with TRBJ2-7; either TRBD1 or TRBD2 may supply D (6 bases each). Germline CDR1 is SGHVS and CDR2 is FQNEAQ. This CDR3 contains 15 residues. The CDR3 loop reads CASSLSGETGSQHYF. The CDR3 nucleotides read TGTGCCAGCAGCTTATCGGGAGAGACAGGATCGCAGCATTACTTC. Full variable domain (outside the CDR3, taken from reference TRBV7-8 and TRBJ2-7): GAGVSQSPRYKVAKRGQDVALRCDPISGHVSLFWYQQALGQGPEFLTYFQNEAQLDKSGLPSDRFFAERPEGSVSTLKIQRTQQEDSAVYLCASSLSGETGSQHYFGPGTRLTVT.

Turning to this clonotype: The CDR3 does not end in the conserved phenylalanine or tryptophan, so this is likely a read error. It is unclear where the CDR3 begins or ends on the DNA, so no DNA is shown, and the CDR3 is as TCRdb lists it. The chain recombines TRBV2 with TRBJ2-3; the DNA was not used to check the table's D call, TRBD1. The germline V gene encodes CDR1 SNHLY and CDR2 FYNNEI. The CDR3 has 13 residues if both end residues are counted. The CDR3 spells CASRAGAAAKHYV.

Details on this clonotype: The junction differs from germline at one of its ends, possibly a read error. V is TRBV7-8 and J is TRBJ2-3; a weak D match, TRBD2 (6 bases). The CDR3 has 14 residues. CDR1 SGHVS and CDR2 FQNEAQ come from the germline V gene. CDR3 in DNA: TGTGCCAGCAGCCCCGCTGGCGGGATCGATGCGACGCATTTT. Translation: CASSPAGGIDATHF.

About this clonotype itself: This CDR3 is missing its conserved last phenylalanine or tryptophan, likely due to a read error. No DNA is shown, since the ends of the CDR3 on it are uncertain; the CDR3 is the one TCRdb lists. The V call is TRBV7-8, the J call TRBJ2-3; TRBD2 is the table's D call, not checked against the DNA. Germline CDR1 and CDR2: SGHVS and FQNEAQ. The CDR3 sequence runs 13 residues, both termini included. Here the CDR3 reads CASSLAGGPTPQY.

To note about this clonotype: No conserved phenylalanine or tryptophan ends this CDR3, so it is likely a read error. It is unclear where the CDR3 begins or ends on the DNA, so no DNA is shown, and the CDR3 is as TCRdb lists it. The chain links TRBV7-2 to TRBJ1-2. The V gene's germline CDR1 is SGHTA and CDR2 FQGNSA. The CDR3 length equals 12 residues, ends included. The CDR3 protein is CASSFCRGGNYV.

V is TRBV10-2 and J is TRBJ1-5; TRBD1 matches at 7 bases. Germline CDR1 and CDR2: WSHSY and SAAADI. V was clipped by 7 bases and J by 4 bases; unmatched bases: 10. The CDR3 has 15 residues. The CDR3 region is CASNPRGALNQPQHF. The CDR3 nucleotides read TGCGCCAGCAATCCCAGGGGGGCCCTAAATCAGCCCCAGCATTTT.

This clonotype was counted only a few times. The J gene is TRBJ2-5, the V gene TRBV20-1, with a possible D match to TRBD1 (5 bases). Germline V CDR1 and CDR2: DFQATT, SNEGSKA (reference sequence). Trimming stripped 6 bases from V and 1 base from J, with 18 bases between. The CDR3 spans 15 residues. In DNA, the CDR3 is TGCAGTGCCACACCTTGGCAGGGCGCCCAAGAGACCCAGTACTTC. This sequence encodes CSATPWQGAQETQYF.

The chain links TRBV7-8 to TRBJ2-7; TRBD2 matches at 7 bases. This CDR3 region has 14 residues. V dropped 4 bases and J dropped 7; count of bases not matched to a gene: 10. The germline gives CDR1 SGHVS, CDR2 FQNEAQ. The CDR3 sequence: CASSWGGGRYEQYV. The CDR3 coding sequence is TGTGCCAGCAGCTGGGGGGGAGGAAGGTATGAGCAGTACGTC.